These 17 T cell receptor beta chains were sequenced from one sample in a study of cytomegalovirus exposure and HLA in healthy donors. The PCR had 60 Vbeta and 13 Jbeta primers. Method: immunoSEQ multiplex PCR; TCRdb's copy keeps in-frame clones and lacks some. The top ten clones hold around 5.7% of a sample with around 190,000 clones, 60% to 85% of them seen once. Sequencing was performed on PBMCs. All receptors come from a man aged 40-49 years in good health and CMV-seronegative.

This clone came up a few times. J is TRBJ1-1 and V is TRBV6-5; TRBD1 agrees at 9 bases. Germline lookup yields CDR1 MNHEY and CDR2 SVGAGI. Trimming at V came to 6 bases and at J to 3 bases, leaving 5 bases not matched to a gene. This CDR3 is 14 amino acids long. CDR3 amino acids: CASRPGQGYTEAFF. In DNA form, the CDR3 reads TGTGCCAGCAGGCCGGGACAGGGCTACACTGAAGCTTTCTTT.

This chain connects TRBV4-3 to TRBJ2-6; TRBD2 matches 7 bases. Trimming took 1 base from V and 2 from J; bases not matched to a gene: 2. The CDR3 consists of 16 residues. Germline V CDR1 and CDR2: LGHNA, YSLEER. CDR3 bases: TGCGCCAGCAGCCAAGTTCGGGGGGCTGGGGCCAACGTCCTGACTTTC. It codes for CASSQVRGAGANVLTF.

This clone is classed as medium-sized (0.01 to 0.1%). The J gene is TRBJ2-3, the V gene TRBV4-1; 7 bases are a match to TRBD2. The junction had 12 bases not matched to a gene; V was cut back by 7 bases and J by 2 bases. The CDR3 is 16 residues long. Germline loops: CDR1 MGHRA, CDR2 YSYEKL. CDR3 sequence: CASTPTRSGPTDTQYF. The CDR3 region has the DNA TGCGCCAGCACCCCCACACGTAGCGGGCCCACAGATACGCAGTATTTT.

The chain employs TRBV19 and TRBJ1-5, with 7 bases aligning to TRBD1. The CDR3 consists of 16 residues. V was clipped by 5 bases and J by 4 bases; unmatched bases: 11. Looked up from germline, CDR1 is LNHDA and CDR2 is SQIVND (reference sequence). CDR3 DNA sequence: TGTGCCAGTAGTCCCCAGACAGGGATCCGGAATCAGCCCCAGCATTTT. Its protein product is CASSPQTGIRNQPQHF.

The chain carries TRBV19 and TRBJ1-5, with a weak D call TRBD1 (5 bases). This CDR3 contains 15 residues. Trimming pared 3 bases from V and 1 base from J, leaving 10 bases between. Per the germline V gene, CDR1 is LNHDA and CDR2 is SQIVND (reference sequence). CDR3 nucleotide sequence: TGTGCCAGTAGTATCCCAGGGCGGAGCAATCAGCCCCAGCATTTT. As protein: CASSIPGRSNQPQHF.

The CDR3 loop is CASSVLQGAGGELFF. The CDR3 DNA sequence: TGTGCCAGCAGCGTGCTACAGGGAGCCGGCGGGGAGCTGTTTTTT. The chain joins TRBV9 to TRBJ2-2; tentative D call: TRBD1 (6 bases). The V and J ends lost 2 bases and 7 bases respectively, with 15 bases between them. Germline V CDR1 and CDR2: SGDLS, YYNGEE. The CDR3 runs 15 residues.

This clone appeared a single time. The rearrangement joins TRBV21-1 to TRBJ2-7; the table's D call of TRBD2 was not tested on the DNA. TRBV21-1 is given as a pseudogene. The CDR3 length is 13 residues. The CDR3: CASPPWRANEQYF. CDR3 coding DNA: TGTGCGAGCCCCCCTTGGAGGGCCAACGAGCAGTACTTC.

This clone was seen only a few times. This rearrangement joins TRBV2 to TRBJ2-3; D is perhaps TRBD2 (6 bases). V was shortened by 6 bases and J by 9 bases, with 22 bases between the two germline ends. This CDR3 spans 15 amino acids. The germline CDR1 and CDR2 sequences are SNHLY and FYNNEI. This CDR3 is CASRPSSRESWTQYF. Here the CDR3 DNA reads TGTGCCAGCAGGCCATCTAGTCGGGAGTCCTGGACGCAGTATTTT.

The V gene is TRBV7-9, the J gene TRBJ2-3; weak D call: TRBD2 (5 bases). Germline CDR1 reads SEHNR; CDR2 reads FQNEAQ (reference sequence). Trimming stripped 1 base from V and 4 bases from J, with 12 bases between. The CDR3 extends over 15 amino acids. The CDR3 loop reads CASSLVVASSDTQYF. The CDR3 DNA sequence: TGTGCCAGCAGCTTAGTGGTGGCTAGCTCAGATACGCAGTATTTT.

There are a few counts of this clone. The chain joins TRBV7-2 to TRBJ1-2; 10 nucleotides agree with TRBD1. Per germline, CDR1 SGHTA and CDR2 FQGNSA. This CDR3 has 14 residues. With V trimmed by 3 bases and J by 8 bases, 6 bases remained unmatched. CDR3 coding DNA: TGTGCCAGCAGCTTGGGGACAGGGGAAGGGGGCTACACCTTC. Encoded protein: CASSLGTGEGGYTF.

The CDR3 nucleotides are TGTGCCAGCAGCAGCCTCGGGACAGGGACCGGACGGTGGACCCTCCACTTT. As protein: CASSSLGTGTGRWTLHF. The rearrangement links TRBV7-8 to TRBJ1-6; 9 bases are shared with TRBD1. The V gene's germline CDR1 is SGHVS and CDR2 FQNEAQ. CDR3 length: 17 amino acids. The trim removed 5 bases at V and 14 bases at J, leaving 19 bases unmatched.

The chain is built from TRBV6-5 and TRBJ1-2, with TRBD1 matching over 10 bases. The J segment lost 3 bases and the V segment lost 6 bases, leaving 7 bases of the junction unmatched. From germline, CDR1 is MNHEY and CDR2 SVGAGI. The CDR3 runs to 15 residues. The CDR3, as DNA: TGTGCCAGCAGGGGGGACAGGGGAACAGACTATGGCTACACCTTC. Translated: CASRGDRGTDYGYTF.

The V call is TRBV25-1, the J call TRBJ2-1, with D tentatively TRBD2 (6 bases). Germline CDR1 MGHDK, CDR2 SYGVNS. The ends were cut back, 7 bases at V and 12 bases at J, with 19 bases in the middle. The CDR3 has 13 residues. The DNA of the CDR3 is TGTGCCAGCACCGCGGGCCTGGTCGGGGGGCAGTTCTTC. This sequence encodes CASTAGLVGGQFF. The full variable domain, in which reference TRBV25-1 and TRBJ2-1 provide the parts outside the CDR3, is EADIYQTPRYLVIGTGKKITLECSQTMGHDKMYWYQQDPGMELHLIHYSYGVNSTEKGDLSSESTVSRIRTEHFPLTLESARPSHTSQYLCASTAGLVGGQFFGPGTRLTVL.

V is TRBV6-9 and J is TRBJ1-4; D unclear. This CDR3 is built from 15 residues. V lost 3 bases to trimming and J lost 7 bases, with 15 bases between them. Per germline, CDR1 MNHGY and CDR2 SVAAGI. The CDR3 is CASSYPDIVGEKLFF. As DNA, the CDR3 is TGTGCCAGCAGTTACCCCGACATCGTAGGTGAAAAACTGTTTTTT.

The V and J genes are TRBV16 and TRBJ2-1; D is uncertain. This CDR3 has 12 residues. Trimming cost V 1 base and J 7 bases, with 5 bases left between them. The germline CDR1 and CDR2 sequences are KGHSY and FQNENV. CDR3 coding DNA: TGTGCCAGCAGCCAATGGCGGAATGAGCAGTTCTTC. Translating it yields CASSQWRNEQFF.

The genes are TRBV6-5 and TRBJ1-4; 9 bases are shared with TRBD1. The CDR3 covers 14 residues. After removal of 8 bases from V and 5 bases from J, the junction contained 6 bases not matched to a gene. The germline V gene encodes CDR1 MNHEY and CDR2 SVGAGI. CDR3 amino acids: CASGRGQGNEKLFF. In DNA form, the CDR3 reads TGTGCCAGCGGTCGGGGACAGGGCAATGAAAAACTGTTTTTT.

V usage is TRBV19 and J usage is TRBJ2-7; 13 bases match TRBD2. The CDR3 spans 15 residues. CDR1 is LNHDA, CDR2 SQIVND, per germline (reference sequence). V lost 6 bases, J lost 2 bases, and 4 bases stayed unmatched. DNA of the CDR3: TGTGCCAGTAGCCCGGGGACTAGCGGGACCTACGAGCAGTACTTC. It encodes CASSPGTSGTYEQYF.